The 8 T cell receptor beta chains in this list originate from one sample, sequenced in a study of OX40 agonist ivuxolimab in advanced cancers. Produced via immunoSEQ multiplex PCR; TCRdb's table is partial and in-frame only. The sample yields around 40,000 clones, approximately 80% seen once. This specimen consisted of CD4+ or CD8+ T cells sorted from blood, obtained in a trial of the OX40 agonist ivuxolimab. The receptors stem from an adult with an advanced solid tumor such as melanoma, head and neck, liver or kidney cancer.

V usage is TRBV7-2 and J usage is TRBJ1-2, with D uncertain. The germline V and J ends were trimmed by 3 bases and 8 bases, with 7 bases remaining between them. This CDR3 is 11 amino acids long. Germline CDR1 reads SGHTA; CDR2 reads FQGNSA. CDR3 in amino acids: CASSFGLGYTF. The DNA of the CDR3 is TGTGCCAGCAGCTTCGGATTGGGCTACACCTTC. Together with reference TRBV7-2 and TRBJ1-2, the CDR3 gives the full variable domain: GAGVSQSPSNKVTEKGKDVELRCDPISGHTALYWYRQSLGQGLEFLIYFQGNSAPDKSGLPSDRFSAERTGGSVSTLTIQRTQQEDSAVYLCASSFGLGYTFGSGTRLTVV.

The chain joins TRBV5-1 to TRBJ2-5; D not certain. From germline, CDR1 is SGHRS and CDR2 YFSETQ. Trimming left V 0 bases short and J 7 bases short, with 7 bases between. This CDR3 contains 12 residues. The CDR3 coding sequence is TGCGCCAGCAGCTTGGGGGTAGGGACCCAGTACTTC. Amino acids: CASSLGVGTQYF.

The gene calls are TRBV9 and TRBJ2-2, with TRBD2 matching 12 bases. CDR1 and CDR2 from the germline V gene are SGDLS and YYNGEE. J gave up 6 bases and V 4 bases, and 7 bases lay outside the gene matches. This CDR3 has 16 amino acids. CDR3 sequence (DNA): TGTGCCAGCAGCCTCACTAGCGGGGGGTTATCCGGGGAGCTGTTTTTT. Its protein product is CASSLTSGGLSGELFF.

The rearrangement links TRBV6-6 to TRBJ2-2, with 10 positions matching TRBD2. V shed 6 bases and J 7 bases; nucleotides not matched to a gene: 11. Germline V gene sequence: CDR1 MNHNY, CDR2 SVGAGI (reference sequence). The CDR3 is 16 amino acids. For the CDR3, the DNA is TGTGCCAGCAGCTCCTCCAGCGGGGGGGCCAACGGGGAGCTGTTTTTT. This sequence encodes CASSSSSGGANGELFF.

The chain uses TRBV11-2 and TRBJ2-7; TRBD2 agrees at 7 bases. The V gene's germline CDR1 is SGHAT and CDR2 FQNNGV. The CDR3 sequence is 16 residues long. Unmatched junction bases numbered 8, after V lost 2 bases and J lost 1 base. CDR3: CASSLRGRVRSYEQYF. CDR3 nucleotides: TGTGCCAGCAGCTTACGGGGGAGGGTTAGGTCCTACGAGCAGTACTTC.

This rearrangement joins TRBV7-2 to TRBJ2-7; 8 positions match TRBD1. This CDR3 comprises 12 residues. The V gene end was trimmed by 7 bases and the J gene end by 3 bases; junction bases not matched to a gene: 2. Germline values: CDR1 SGHTA, CDR2 FQGNSA. The CDR3 sequence is CASKTGDYEQYF. The CDR3 DNA sequence: TGTGCCAGCAAGACAGGGGACTACGAGCAGTACTTC.

This clone was counted between two and nine times. This chain links TRBV11-2 with TRBJ2-7; 7 nucleotides match TRBD2. Germline loops: CDR1 SGHAT, CDR2 FQNNGV. CDR3 length: 11 residues. The junction had 4 bases not matched to a gene; V was cut back by 8 bases and J by 6 bases. CDR3 sequence (DNA): TGTGCCAGCGGGAGGGCCTTCGAGCAGTACTTC. Its protein is CASGRAFEQYF.

This clone was counted only a few times. This rearrangement joins TRBV7-2 to TRBJ2-2; a weak D match, TRBD1 (6 bases). The CDR3 totals 15 residues. V was clipped by 3 bases and J by 2 bases, with 10 bases between them. CDR1 SGHTA and CDR2 FQGNSA come from the germline V gene. CDR3 coding DNA: TGTGCCAGCAGCTTGAACAGGGATAACACCGGGGAGCTGTTTTTT. Its translation: CASSLNRDNTGELFF.